These T cell receptor beta chains were read from a single sample in a study of T-cell reconstitution after alpha-beta-depleted transplantation in children. Each CDR3 protein gets one entry after TCRdb re-called the PCR reads with MiXCR. Among about 250,000 distinct CDR3 sequences listed, roughly 25% were seen once. Sequencing used PBMCs, mostly from graft donor cells, obtained 360 days after TCRalphabeta/CD19-depleted stem cell transplant. These receptor sequences come from a female patient aged 2 to 10 who had a stem cell transplant for congenital amegakaryocytic thrombocytopenia, so the T cells may come from the graft donor. The CDR3 runs from the conserved cysteine through the conserved F or W. A D gene is named only where the DNA matches it firmly. A clone size is listed for some rows: how often the clone was seen (once, few, many), or a class if it is expanded.

>few|TRBV20-1|NA|TRBJ2-7
CSPDGQGEQYF
TGCAGCCCAGACGGCCAGGGCGAGCAGTACTTC
>NA|TRBV12-3/TRBV12-4|NA|TRBJ1-5
CASSFDSLKNQPQHF
TGTGCCAGCAGTTTCGACAGCCTAAAGAATCAGCCCCAGCATTTT
>NA|TRBV20-1|NA|TRBJ1-1
CSARTGTLTEAFF
TGCAGTGCTCGGACCGGGACCCTCACTGAAGCTTTCTTT
>few|TRBV5-1|NA|TRBJ2-5
CASSGRDNQETQYF
TGCGCCAGCAGCGGCCGGGACAACCAAGAGACCCAGTACTTC
>NA|TRBV21-1|NA|TRBJ2-3
CASSNQVVPDTQYF
TGTGCCAGCAGCAACCAGGTTGTCCCAGATACGCAGTATTTT
>NA|TRBV13|TRBD2|TRBJ2-3
CASSLTGTSGRFGTDTQYF
TGTGCCAGCAGTTTAACCGGGACTAGCGGGAGGTTTGGCACAGATACGCAGTATTTT
>few|TRBV5-1|TRBD1|TRBJ2-3
CASSLGGQGIADTQYF
TGCGCCAGCAGCTTGGGGGGACAGGGAATTGCAGATACGCAGTATTTT
>few|TRBV5-1|TRBD1|TRBJ1-2
CASSPVGTGTGKYGYTF
TGCGCCAGCAGCCCCGTCGGAACCGGGACAGGGAAGTATGGCTACACCTTC
>few|TRBV28|NA|TRBJ2-4
CASSRRMVLAKNIQYF
TGTGCCAGCAGCCGGAGAATGGTCCTAGCCAAAAACATTCAGTACTTC
>few|TRBV4-1|NA|TRBJ2-1
CASSQVLSMGEQFF
TGCGCCAGCAGCCAAGTGCTGAGTATGGGTGAGCAGTTCTTC
>NA|TRBV14|NA|TRBJ2-3
CASSQELTDTQYF
TGTGCCAGCAGCCAAGAACTCACAGATACGCAGTATTTT
>few|TRBV6-2/TRBV6-3|NA|TRBJ2-1
CASSYSVLTVRSTNEQFF
TGTGCCAGCAGTTACTCCGTGCTTACTGTTCGGAGCACGAATGAGCAGTTCTTC
>NA|TRBV28|NA|TRBJ1-1
CASRVVSVRMNTEAFF
TGTGCCAGCAGAGTGGTATCGGTGAGAATGAACACTGAAGCTTTCTTT
>NA|TRBV7-9|TRBD1|TRBJ1-2
CASSLVPDRHYGYTF
TGTGCCAGCAGCTTAGTTCCGGACAGGCACTATGGCTACACCTTC
>NA|TRBV10-3|NA|TRBJ2-7
CATQRTYEQYF
TGTGCCACCCAACGGACCTACGAGCAGTACTTC
>NA|TRBV20-1|TRBD1|TRBJ2-7
CSARMTGPSSYEQYF
TGCAGTGCCAGAATGACAGGGCCTTCTTCCTACGAGCAGTACTTC
>few|TRBV7-2|NA|TRBJ1-5
CASSLAAGDQPQHF
TGTGCCAGCAGCTTAGCAGCAGGGGATCAGCCCCAGCATTTT